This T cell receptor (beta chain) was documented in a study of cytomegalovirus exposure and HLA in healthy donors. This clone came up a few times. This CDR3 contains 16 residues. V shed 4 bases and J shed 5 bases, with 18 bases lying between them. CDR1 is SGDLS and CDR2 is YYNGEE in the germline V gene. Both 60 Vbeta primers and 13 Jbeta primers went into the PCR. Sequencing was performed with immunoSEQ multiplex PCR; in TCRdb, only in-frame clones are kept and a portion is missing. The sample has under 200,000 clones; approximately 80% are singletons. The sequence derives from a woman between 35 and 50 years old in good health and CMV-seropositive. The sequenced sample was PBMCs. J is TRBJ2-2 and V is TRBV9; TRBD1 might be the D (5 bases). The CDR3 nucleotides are TGTGCCAGCAGCCGTATGAGGCAGGGATGGACCGGGGAGCTGTTTTTT. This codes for CASSRMRQGWTGELFF.